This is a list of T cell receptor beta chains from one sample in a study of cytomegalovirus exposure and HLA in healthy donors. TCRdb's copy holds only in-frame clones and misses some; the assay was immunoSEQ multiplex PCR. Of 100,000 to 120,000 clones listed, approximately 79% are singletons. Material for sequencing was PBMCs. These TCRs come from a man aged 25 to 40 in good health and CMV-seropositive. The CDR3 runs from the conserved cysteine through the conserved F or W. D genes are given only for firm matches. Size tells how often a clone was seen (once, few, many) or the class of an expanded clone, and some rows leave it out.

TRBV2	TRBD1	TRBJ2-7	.	CATSIGGIYEQYF	TGTGCCACCAGTATAGGGGGCATCTACGAGCAGTACTTC
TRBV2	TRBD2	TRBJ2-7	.	CASSEELAGHEQYF	TGTGCCAGCAGTGAAGAGCTAGCGGGGCACGAGCAGTACTTC
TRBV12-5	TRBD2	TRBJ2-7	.	CASVHSGGASYEQYF	TGTGCTAGTGTTCATAGCGGGGGGGCTTCATACGAGCAGTACTTC
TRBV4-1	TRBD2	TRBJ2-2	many	CASSQETSGNTGELFF	TGCGCCAGCAGCCAAGAAACTAGCGGGAACACCGGGGAGCTGTTTTTT
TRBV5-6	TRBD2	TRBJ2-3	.	CASSSGLAGSTDTQYF	TGTGCCAGCAGCTCCGGCCTAGCGGGCAGCACAGATACGCAGTATTTT
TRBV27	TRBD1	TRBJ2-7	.	CASSKQGAISYEQYF	TGTGCCAGCAGCAAACAGGGGGCCATCTCCTACGAGCAGTACTTC
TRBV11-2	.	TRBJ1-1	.	CASSLRQANTEAFF	TGTGCCAGCAGCTTACGACAAGCCAACACTGAAGCTTTCTTT
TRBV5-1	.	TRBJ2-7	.	CASSLRAGAEAYEQYF	TGCGCCAGCAGCTTGAGGGCGGGGGCCGAAGCCTACGAGCAGTACTTC
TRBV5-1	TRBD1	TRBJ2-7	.	CASSPGQGVYEQYF	TGCGCCAGCAGCCCGGGACAGGGGGTTTACGAGCAGTACTTC
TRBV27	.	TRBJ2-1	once	CASSLFPAGYNEQFF	TGTGCCAGCAGTTTATTTCCAGCGGGTTACAATGAGCAGTTCTTC
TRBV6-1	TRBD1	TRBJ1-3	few	CAGGQPYSGNTIYF	TGTGCCGGGGGACAGCCGTACTCTGGAAACACCATATATTTT
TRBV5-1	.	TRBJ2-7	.	CASSSPALSSEQYF	TGCGCCAGCAGCTCACCTGCCCTAAGTAGCGAGCAGTACTTC
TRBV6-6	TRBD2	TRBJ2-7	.	CASKLLAGGSYEQYF	TGTGCCAGCAAACTCCTAGCGGGGGGCTCCTACGAGCAGTACTTC
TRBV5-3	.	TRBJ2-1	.	CARSLSRGLLWNEQFF	TGTGCCAGAAGCTTGTCCAGAGGACTCCTGTGGAATGAGCAGTTCTTC
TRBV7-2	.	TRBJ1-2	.	CASSLDTYYGYTF	TGTGCCAGCAGCCTGGACACGTACTATGGCTACACCTTC
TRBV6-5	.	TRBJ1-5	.	CASSLTASSWPQHF	TGTGCCAGCAGTCTGACAGCCTCGAGTTGGCCCCAGCATTTT
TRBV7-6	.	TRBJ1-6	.	CASSPGTKPSPLHF	TGTGCCAGCAGCCCCGGGACAAAGCCTTCACCCCTCCACTTT
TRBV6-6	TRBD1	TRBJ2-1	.	CASSPGTGMENEQFF	TGTGCCAGCAGTCCCGGGACAGGGATGGAGAATGAGCAGTTCTTC
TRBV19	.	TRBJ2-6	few	CASSIGQLGANVLTF	TGTGCCAGTAGTATTGGACAGTTAGGGGCCAACGTCCTGACTTTC
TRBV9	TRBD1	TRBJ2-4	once	CASSVGQGMGAKNIQYF	TGTGCCAGCAGCGTAGGACAGGGAATGGGAGCCAAAAACATTCAGTACTTC
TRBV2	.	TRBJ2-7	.	CASSENSQAILYF	TGTGCCAGCAGTGAAAATTCGCAGGCAATTTTATACTTC
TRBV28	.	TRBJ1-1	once	CASSSPQGSQTEAFF	TGTGCCAGCAGTTCACCGCAGGGTAGTCAAACTGAAGCTTTCTTT
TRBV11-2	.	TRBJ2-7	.	CASSLDVGVSSYEQYF	TGTGCCAGCAGCTTAGACGTAGGGGTCAGCTCCTACGAGCAGTACTTC
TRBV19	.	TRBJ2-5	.	CASSVGREETQYF	TGTGCCAGTAGTGTGGGCAGGGAAGAGACCCAGTACTTC
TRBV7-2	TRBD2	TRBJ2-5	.	CASSSLRGGEDETQYF	TGTGCCAGCAGCTCGCTACGGGGGGGCGAGGATGAGACCCAGTACTTC
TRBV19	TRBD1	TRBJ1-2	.	CASSSQGAGYTF	TGTGCCAGTAGTTCACAGGGGGCTGGCTACACCTTC
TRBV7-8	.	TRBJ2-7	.	CASSLRRTFEQYF	TGTGCCAGCAGCTTAAGAAGAACTTTCGAGCAGTACTTC
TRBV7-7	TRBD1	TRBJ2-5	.	CASSPFQGAETQYF	TGTGCCAGCAGCCCTTTCCAGGGGGCAGAGACCCAGTACTTC
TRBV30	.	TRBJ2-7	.	CAWSWNGVSYEQYF	TGTGCCTGGAGTTGGAACGGGGTAAGCTACGAGCAGTACTTC
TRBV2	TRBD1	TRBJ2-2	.	CASTPDRVGGELFF	TGTGCCAGCACCCCGGACAGGGTTGGCGGGGAGCTGTTTTTT
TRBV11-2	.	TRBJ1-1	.	CASSQTPQGRKNTEAFF	TGTGCCAGCAGTCAGACCCCTCAGGGTAGAAAAAACACTGAAGCTTTCTTT
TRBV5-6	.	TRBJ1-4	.	CASSRGEEKLFF	TGTGCCAGCAGCCGGGGGGAGGAAAAACTGTTTTTT
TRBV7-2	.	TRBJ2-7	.	CASSQIAAFGYEQYF	TGTGCCAGCAGCCAAATAGCGGCCTTTGGGTACGAGCAGTACTTC
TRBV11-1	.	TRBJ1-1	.	CASSLVGGAGNTEAFF	TGTGCCAGCAGCTTAGTTGGGGGCGCGGGGAACACTGAAGCTTTCTTT
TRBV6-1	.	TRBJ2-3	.	CASSEAFRSDTQYF	TGTGCCAGCAGTGAAGCGTTCCGGTCAGATACGCAGTATTTT
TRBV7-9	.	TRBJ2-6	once	CSSSFEKVLRGANVLTF	TGTTCCAGCAGCTTCGAAAAAGTTTTGAGGGGGGCCAACGTCCTGACTTTC
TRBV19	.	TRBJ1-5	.	CASSIDNGYSNQPQHF	TGTGCCAGTAGTATAGACAACGGGTATAGCAATCAGCCCCAGCATTTT
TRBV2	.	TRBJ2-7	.	CASNRGTTGEQYF	TGTGCCAGCAATAGGGGGACCACGGGAGAGCAGTACTTC
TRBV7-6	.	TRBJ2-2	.	CASSLAIRMAATRTNTGELFF	TGTGCCAGCAGCTTAGCGATTCGTATGGCAGCGACCCGGACGAACACCGGGGAGCTGTTTTTT
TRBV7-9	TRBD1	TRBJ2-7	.	CSSSFPGQRQYF	TGTTCCAGCAGCTTTCCGGGACAGAGACAGTACTTC
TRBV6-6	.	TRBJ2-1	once	CASSYTSSYNEQFF	TGTGCCAGCAGTTACACGAGCTCCTACAATGAGCAGTTCTTC
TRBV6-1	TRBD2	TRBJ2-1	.	CASSARTSGGANEQFF	TGTGCCAGCAGTGCCCGGACTAGCGGGGGGGCCAATGAGCAGTTCTTC
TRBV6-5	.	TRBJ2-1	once	CASRDPDKNNEQFF	TGTGCCAGCAGAGACCCGGACAAGAACAATGAGCAGTTCTTC
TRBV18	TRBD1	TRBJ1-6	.	CASSPSPGGTSPLHF	TGTGCCAGCTCACCGTCCCCAGGGGGGACTTCACCCCTCCACTTT
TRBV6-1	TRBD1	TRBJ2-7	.	CATASGQGEDEQYF	TGTGCCACCGCGTCGGGACAGGGGGAAGACGAGCAGTACTTC
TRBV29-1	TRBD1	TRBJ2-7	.	CSAAGQGVPYEQYF	TGCAGCGCCGCGGGACAGGGGGTCCCCTACGAGCAGTACTTC
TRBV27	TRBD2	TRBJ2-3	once	CASSPREEYTDTQYF	TGTGCCAGCAGTCCCCGGGAGGAATACACAGATACGCAGTATTTT
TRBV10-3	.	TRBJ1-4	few	CATGTGVPNEKLFF	TGTGCCACCGGGACGGGGGTCCCTAATGAAAAACTGTTTTTT
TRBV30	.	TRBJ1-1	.	CAWSLGAETEAFF	TGTGCCTGGAGTCTGGGGGCCGAAACTGAAGCTTTCTTT
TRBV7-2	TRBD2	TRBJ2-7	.	CASSTTSGASYEQYF	TGTGCCAGCAGTACTACTAGCGGGGCTTCCTACGAGCAGTACTTC
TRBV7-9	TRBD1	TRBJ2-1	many	CASSLIQTGNDEQFF	TGTGCCAGCAGCTTGATACAGACAGGGAACGATGAGCAGTTCTTC